This T cell receptor (beta chain) was observed in a study of T cells in pancreatic ductal adenocarcinoma. In regard to this clone: Its antigen is unidentified.

The protocol was immunoSEQ multiplex PCR, while the TCRdb copy is restricted to in-frame clones and leaves out a portion. The profile shows about 9,000 clones, roughly 89% of them singletons. From germline, CDR1 is MNHNS and CDR2 SASEGT. V lost 4 bases and J lost 1, with 8 bases in between. CDR3 length: 13 amino acids. Selected pancreatic ductal adenocarcinoma patients had undergone surgery without neoadjuvant therapy. General study results and limits: Tumor-versus-blood clonality comparisons may be biased toward lower tumor diversity.

The sequencing sample was made of PBMCs. The TCR originated in a human donor with pancreatic ductal adenocarcinoma. The V call is TRBV6-1, the J call TRBJ2-7; D not resolved. CDR3 residues: CASSVQSSYEQYF. The DNA of the CDR3 is TGTGCCAGCAGTGTACAGTCTTCCTACGAGCAGTACTTC.